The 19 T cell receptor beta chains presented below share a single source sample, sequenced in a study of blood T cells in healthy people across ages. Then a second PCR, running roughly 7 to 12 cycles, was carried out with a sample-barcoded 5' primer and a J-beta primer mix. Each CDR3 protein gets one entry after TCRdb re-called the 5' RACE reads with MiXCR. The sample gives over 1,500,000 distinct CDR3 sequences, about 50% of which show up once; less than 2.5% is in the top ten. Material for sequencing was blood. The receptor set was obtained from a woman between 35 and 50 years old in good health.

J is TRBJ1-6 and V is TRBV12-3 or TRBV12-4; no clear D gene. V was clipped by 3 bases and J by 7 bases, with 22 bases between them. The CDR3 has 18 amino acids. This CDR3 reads CASSLLPGPKIRNSPLHF. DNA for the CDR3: TGTGCCAGCAGTTTGCTCCCCGGACCAAAGATCAGGAATTCACCCCTCCACTTT.

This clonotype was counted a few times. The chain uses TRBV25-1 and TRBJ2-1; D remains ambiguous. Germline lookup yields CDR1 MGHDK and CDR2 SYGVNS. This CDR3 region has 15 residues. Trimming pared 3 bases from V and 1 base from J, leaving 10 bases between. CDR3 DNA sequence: TGTGCCAGCAGTGACCGGACCCGATCCTACAATGAGCAGTTCTTC. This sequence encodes CASSDRTRSYNEQFF.

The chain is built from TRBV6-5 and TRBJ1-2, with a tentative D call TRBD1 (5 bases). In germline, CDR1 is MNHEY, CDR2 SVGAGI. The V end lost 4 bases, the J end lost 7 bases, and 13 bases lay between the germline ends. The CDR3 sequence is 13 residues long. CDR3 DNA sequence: TGTGCCAGCAGTTCAGGGACGGCTCGTGGCTACACCTTC. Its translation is CASSSGTARGYTF.

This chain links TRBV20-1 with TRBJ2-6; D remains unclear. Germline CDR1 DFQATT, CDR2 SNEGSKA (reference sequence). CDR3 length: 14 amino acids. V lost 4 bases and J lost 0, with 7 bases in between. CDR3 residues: CSAMGPSGANVLTF. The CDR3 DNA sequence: TGCAGTGCTATGGGCCCCTCTGGGGCCAACGTCCTGACTTTC.

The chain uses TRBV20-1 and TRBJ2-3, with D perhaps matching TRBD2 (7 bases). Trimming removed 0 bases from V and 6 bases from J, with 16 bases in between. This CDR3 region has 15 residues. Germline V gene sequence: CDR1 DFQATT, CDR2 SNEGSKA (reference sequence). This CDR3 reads CSARDWGTGGDTQYF. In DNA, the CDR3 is TGCAGTGCTAGAGATTGGGGAACGGGGGGCGATACGCAGTATTTT.

CDR3: CASSYDRNSYEQYF. The DNA for the CDR3 is TGTGCCAGCAGTTATGACAGGAACTCCTACGAGCAGTACTTC. The rearrangement uses TRBV28 and TRBJ2-7, with D maybe TRBD1 (6 bases). The CDR3 contains 14 residues. From germline, CDR1 is MDHEN and CDR2 SYDVKM. V lost 4 bases to trimming and J lost 0 bases, with 10 bases between them.

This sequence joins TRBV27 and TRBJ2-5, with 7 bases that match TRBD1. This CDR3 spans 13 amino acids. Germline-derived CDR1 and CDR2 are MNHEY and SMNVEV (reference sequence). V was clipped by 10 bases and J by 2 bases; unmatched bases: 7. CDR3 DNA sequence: TGTGCCACCTCTGGACAGGATCAAGAGACCCAGTACTTC. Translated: CATSGQDQETQYF.

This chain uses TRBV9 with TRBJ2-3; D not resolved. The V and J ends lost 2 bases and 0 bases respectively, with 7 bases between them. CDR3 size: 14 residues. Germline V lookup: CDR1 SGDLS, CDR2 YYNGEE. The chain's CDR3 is CASSVQFSTDTQYF. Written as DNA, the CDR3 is TGTGCCAGCAGCGTTCAGTTTAGCACAGATACGCAGTATTTT.

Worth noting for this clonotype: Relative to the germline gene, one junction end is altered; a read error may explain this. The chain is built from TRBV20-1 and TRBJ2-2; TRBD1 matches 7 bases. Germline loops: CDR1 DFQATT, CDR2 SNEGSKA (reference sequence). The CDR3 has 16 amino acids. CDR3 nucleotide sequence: TGCAGTGCGAGAGGGGATGGCAGGGGGATCACCGGGGAGCTGTTTTTT. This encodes CSARGDGRGITGELFF.

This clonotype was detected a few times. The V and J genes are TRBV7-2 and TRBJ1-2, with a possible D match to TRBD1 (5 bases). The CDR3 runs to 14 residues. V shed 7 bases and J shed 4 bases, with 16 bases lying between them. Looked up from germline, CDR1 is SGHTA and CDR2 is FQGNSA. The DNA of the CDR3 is TGTGCCAGCACCCAGACAGCAAGAAGCTATGGCTACACCTTC. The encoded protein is CASTQTARSYGYTF.

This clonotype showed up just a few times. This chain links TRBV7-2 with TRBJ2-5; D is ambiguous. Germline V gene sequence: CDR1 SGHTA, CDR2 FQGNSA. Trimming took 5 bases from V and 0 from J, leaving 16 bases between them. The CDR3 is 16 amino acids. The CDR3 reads CASSPLPGRYQETQYF. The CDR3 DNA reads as TGTGCCAGCAGCCCCCTCCCGGGCCGGTACCAAGAGACCCAGTACTTC.

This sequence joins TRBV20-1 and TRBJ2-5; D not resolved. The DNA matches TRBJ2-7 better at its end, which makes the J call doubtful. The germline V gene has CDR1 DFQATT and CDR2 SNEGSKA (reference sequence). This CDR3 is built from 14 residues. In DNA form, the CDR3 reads TGCAGTGCTAGAGCGGCCCAGTCACCCTACGAGCAGTACTTC. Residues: CSARAAQSPYEQYF.

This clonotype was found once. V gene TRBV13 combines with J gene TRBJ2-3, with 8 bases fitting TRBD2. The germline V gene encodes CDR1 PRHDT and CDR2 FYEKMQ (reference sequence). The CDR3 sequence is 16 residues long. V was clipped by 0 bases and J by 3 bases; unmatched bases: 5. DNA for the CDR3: TGTGCCAGCAGCTTAGGCGATACGGGGGGGACAGATACGCAGTATTTT. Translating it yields CASSLGDTGGTDTQYF.

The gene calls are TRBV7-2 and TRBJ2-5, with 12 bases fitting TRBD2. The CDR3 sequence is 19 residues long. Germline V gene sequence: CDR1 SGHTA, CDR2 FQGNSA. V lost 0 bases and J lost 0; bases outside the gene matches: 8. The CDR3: CASSLAVGRLAGDQETQYF. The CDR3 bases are TGTGCCAGCAGCTTAGCGGTCGGTCGACTAGCGGGGGACCAAGAGACCCAGTACTTC.

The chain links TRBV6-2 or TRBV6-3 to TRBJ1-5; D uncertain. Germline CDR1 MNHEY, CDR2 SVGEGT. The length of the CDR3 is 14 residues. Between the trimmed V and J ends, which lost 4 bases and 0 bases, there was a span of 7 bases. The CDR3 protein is CASSSIYSNQPQHF. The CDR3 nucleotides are TGTGCCAGCAGTTCCATCTATAGCAATCAGCCCCAGCATTTT.

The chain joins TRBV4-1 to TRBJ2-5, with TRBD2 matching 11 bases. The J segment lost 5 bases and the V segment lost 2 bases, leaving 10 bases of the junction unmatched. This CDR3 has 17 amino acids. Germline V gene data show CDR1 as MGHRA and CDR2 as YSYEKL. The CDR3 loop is CASSQIAGGRRSETQYF. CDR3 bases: TGCGCCAGCAGCCAAATAGCGGGGGGGCGCCGTTCGGAGACCCAGTACTTC.

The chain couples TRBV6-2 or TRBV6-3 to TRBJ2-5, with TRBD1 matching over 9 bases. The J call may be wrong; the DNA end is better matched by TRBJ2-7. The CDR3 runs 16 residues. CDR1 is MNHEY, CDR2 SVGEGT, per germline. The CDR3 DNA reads TGTGCCAGCAGTCCTTATCCGACGGGACAGGGCAGCGAGCAGTACTTC. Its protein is CASSPYPTGQGSEQYF.

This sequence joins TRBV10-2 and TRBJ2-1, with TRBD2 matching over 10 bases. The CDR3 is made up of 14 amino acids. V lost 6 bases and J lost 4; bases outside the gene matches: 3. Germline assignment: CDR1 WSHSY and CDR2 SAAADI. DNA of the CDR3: TGCGCCAGCAGGGGGACTAGCGAGTACAATGAGCAGTTCTTC. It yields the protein CASRGTSEYNEQFF.

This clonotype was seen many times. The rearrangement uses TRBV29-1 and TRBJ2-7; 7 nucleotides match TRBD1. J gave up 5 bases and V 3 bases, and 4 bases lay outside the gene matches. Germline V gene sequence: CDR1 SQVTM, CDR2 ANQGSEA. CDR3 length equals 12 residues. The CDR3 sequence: CSVDSTGDEQYF. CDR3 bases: TGCAGCGTTGATAGCACAGGGGACGAGCAGTACTTC.